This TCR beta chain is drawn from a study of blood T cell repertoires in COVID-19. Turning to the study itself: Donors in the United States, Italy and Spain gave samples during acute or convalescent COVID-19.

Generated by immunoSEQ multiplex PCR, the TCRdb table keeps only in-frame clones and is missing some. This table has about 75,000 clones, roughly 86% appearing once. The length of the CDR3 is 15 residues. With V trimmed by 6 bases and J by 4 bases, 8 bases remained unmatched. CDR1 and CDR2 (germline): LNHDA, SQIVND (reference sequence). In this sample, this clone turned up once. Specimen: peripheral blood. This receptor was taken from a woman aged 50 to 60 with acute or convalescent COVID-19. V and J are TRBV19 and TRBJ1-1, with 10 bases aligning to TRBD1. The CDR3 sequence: CASSRQGAPGTEAFF. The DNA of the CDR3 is TGTGCCAGTAGCCGACAGGGGGCCCCCGGCACTGAAGCTTTCTTT.